These 13 T cell receptor beta chains were all obtained from the same sample, sequenced in a study of CD8+CD57+ T cells in acquired aplastic anemia. Genomic DNA, the template, was used for profiling of the TCR beta VDJ and CDR3. TCRdb passed the reads through MiXCR, listing each CDR3 protein once. The table lists 100,000 to 150,000 distinct CDR3 sequences, approximately 41% of them singletons. Sequenced sample: sorted CD4+, CD8+, or CD8+CD57+ T cells (not recorded which) from PBMCs. These receptors all come from a human donor in good health, serving as a control.

This clonotype turned up a few times. This chain connects TRBV12-3 or TRBV12-4 to TRBJ2-3, with 10 bases fitting TRBD1. J was trimmed by 3 bases and V by 6 bases; bases with no gene match: 15. The CDR3 totals 18 residues. In DNA form, the CDR3 reads TGTGCCAGCAGCACGGGACAGGGGAGAAGCCTTAGGACAGATACGCAGTATTTT. It yields the protein CASSTGQGRSLRTDTQYF.

At least ten counts were recorded for this clonotype. This chain connects TRBV7-9 to TRBJ2-7; D ambiguous. Trimming took 4 bases from V and 6 from J, leaving 7 bases between them. CDR1 and CDR2 (germline): SEHNR, FQNEAQ (reference sequence). The CDR3 length is 11 residues. Here the CDR3 DNA reads TGTGCCAGCAGCTCCCTTTTCGAGCAGTACTTC. Protein product: CASSSLFEQYF.

The CDR3 is CATSAGDRGREQYF. CDR3 DNA sequence: TGTGCCACCAGTGCGGGGGACAGGGGGCGCGAGCAGTACTTC. The V and J genes are TRBV24-1 and TRBJ2-7; 12 bases line up with TRBD1. Trimming removed 5 bases from V and 6 bases from J; junction bases left unmatched: 4. The CDR3 extends over 14 amino acids. Germline values: CDR1 KGHDR, CDR2 SFDVKD.

This clonotype appeared many times. V is TRBV3-1 and J is TRBJ2-7, with unresolved D. V was shortened by 3 bases and J by 0 bases, with 3 bases between the two germline ends. Germline CDR1 reads LGHDT; CDR2 reads YNNKEL (reference sequence). The CDR3 is 12 amino acids. CDR3 bases: TGTGCCAGCAGCCACCTCTCCTACGAGCAGTACTTC. Protein: CASSHLSYEQYF.

J is TRBJ2-5 and V is TRBV9; D perhaps matches TRBD2 (5 bases). Germline V lookup: CDR1 SGDLS, CDR2 YYNGEE. The CDR3 is made up of 15 amino acids. V gave up 5 bases and J gave up 5 bases, with 19 bases separating them. CDR3 sequence (DNA): TGTGCCAGCAGTATTTCACCCCATCCGGGGGAGACCCAGTACTTC. Encoded protein: CASSISPHPGETQYF.

This chain uses TRBV18 with TRBJ2-3; 7 bases match TRBD2. This CDR3 spans 17 amino acids. The junction had 13 bases not matched to a gene; V was cut back by 6 bases and J by 1 base. Looked up from germline, CDR1 is KGHSH and CDR2 is LQKENI. This CDR3 reads CASSPRLVAGGTDTQYF. The CDR3 nucleotides read TGTGCCAGCTCTCCCCGCCTGGTGGCGGGGGGCACAGATACGCAGTATTTT.

About this clonotype: The CDR3 does not close with the conserved phenylalanine or tryptophan, likely indicating a read error. This chain joins TRBV2 and TRBJ2-2, with D unresolved. Germline CDR1 is SNHLY and CDR2 is FYNNEI. Trimming took off 4 bases at V and 7 bases at J, with 13 bases between the two ends. The CDR3 sequence is 14 residues long. The CDR3: CASSADLGGGELFL. In DNA form, the CDR3 reads TGTGCCAGCAGTGCGGACCTGGGTGGCGGGGAGCTGTTTCTT.

At least ten counts were recorded for this clonotype. The chain couples TRBV12-3 or TRBV12-4 to TRBJ2-1, with D possibly being TRBD2 (6 bases). Trimming shortened V by 3 bases and J by 3 bases, and 12 bases separated the two germline ends. This CDR3 comprises 15 residues. This CDR3 is CASSFRREIYNEQFF. CDR3 DNA: TGTGCCAGCAGTTTTCGGCGGGAAATCTACAATGAGCAGTTCTTC.

This chain connects TRBV15 to TRBJ2-7, with D possibly being TRBD2 (5 bases). From germline, CDR1 is LNHNV and CDR2 YYDKDF (reference sequence). CDR3 length: 13 residues. The V gene lost 0 bases and the J gene lost 7 bases, with 10 bases spanning the gap. The DNA of the CDR3 is TGTGCCACCAGCAGAGACCGGGATAATGAGCAGTACTTC. Residues: CATSRDRDNEQYF.

This clonotype has a count of ten or more. The chain couples TRBV5-1 to TRBJ1-2, with TRBD1 as a possible D gene (5 bases). CDR1 and CDR2 from the germline V gene are SGHRS and YFSETQ. The CDR3 runs 16 residues. Trimming removed 2 bases from V and 2 bases from J, with 16 bases in between. This CDR3 is CASSFSTGPRNYGYTF. The CDR3 coding sequence is TGCGCCAGCAGCTTCAGTACAGGCCCCAGGAACTATGGCTACACCTTC.

This clonotype was seen more than once but under ten times. V usage is TRBV12-3 or TRBV12-4 and J usage is TRBJ2-1, with TRBD1 matching over 7 bases. The V segment lost 1 base and the J segment 4 bases; nucleotides outside the gene matches: 4. The CDR3 loop spans 15 amino acids. In DNA form, the CDR3 reads TGTGCCAGCAGTTTAGAAGGGGGCAGGTACAATGAGCAGTTCTTC. Protein sequence: CASSLEGGRYNEQFF.

This clonotype occurred many times. J is TRBJ2-7 and V is TRBV6-1, with TRBD1 matching over 8 bases. The CDR3 consists of 13 residues. Unmatched junction bases numbered 6, after V lost 2 bases and J lost 9 bases. Germline CDR1 reads MNHNS; CDR2 reads SASEGT. The chain's CDR3 is CASSEPRGRGQYF. The CDR3 coding sequence is TGTGCCAGCAGTGAACCCAGGGGGCGGGGGCAGTACTTC.

Of note for this clonotype: Being one base from a much bigger clone, this may be a read error. The chain combines TRBV11-2 with TRBJ2-5; maybe TRBD2 (6 bases). Germline V gives CDR1 SGHAT, CDR2 FQNNGV. The CDR3 loop spans 18 amino acids. CDR3 protein: CVSSLDLALAAHLGTQYF. CDR3 bases: TGTGTCAGCAGCTTAGATCTGGCACTAGCCGCACATTTAGGGACCCAGTACTTC.